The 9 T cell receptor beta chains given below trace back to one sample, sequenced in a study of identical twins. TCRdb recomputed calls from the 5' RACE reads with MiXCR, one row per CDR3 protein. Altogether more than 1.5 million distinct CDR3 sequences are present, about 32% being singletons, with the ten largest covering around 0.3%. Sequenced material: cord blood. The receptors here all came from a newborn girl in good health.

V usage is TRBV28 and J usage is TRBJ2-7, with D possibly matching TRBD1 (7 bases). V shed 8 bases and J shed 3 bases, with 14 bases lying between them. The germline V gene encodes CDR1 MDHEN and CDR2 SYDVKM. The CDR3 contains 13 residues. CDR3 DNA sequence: TGTGCCAGCGGGGGGACAGCAATCTACGAGCAGTACTTC. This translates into CASGGTAIYEQYF.

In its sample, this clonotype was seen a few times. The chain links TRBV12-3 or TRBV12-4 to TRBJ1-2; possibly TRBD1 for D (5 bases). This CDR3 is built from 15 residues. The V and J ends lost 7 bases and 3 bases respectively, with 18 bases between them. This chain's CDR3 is CASTLGGFDHYGYTF. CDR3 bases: TGTGCCAGCACCTTGGGGGGATTTGATCACTATGGCTACACCTTC.

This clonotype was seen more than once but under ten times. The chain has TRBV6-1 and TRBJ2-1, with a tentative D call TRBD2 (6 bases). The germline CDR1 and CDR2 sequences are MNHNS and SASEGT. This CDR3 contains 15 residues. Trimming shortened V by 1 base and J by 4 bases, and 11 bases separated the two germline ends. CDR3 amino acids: CASSEGGSGYNEQFF. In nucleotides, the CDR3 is TGTGCCAGCAGTGAAGGGGGAAGCGGGTACAATGAGCAGTTCTTC.

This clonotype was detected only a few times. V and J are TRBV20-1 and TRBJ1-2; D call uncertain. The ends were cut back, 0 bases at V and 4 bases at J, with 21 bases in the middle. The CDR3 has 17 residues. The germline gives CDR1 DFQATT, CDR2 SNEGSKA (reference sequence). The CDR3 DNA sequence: TGCAGTGCTAGAGATAGGGTTAGGCGGAGGAATGGCTATGGCTACACCTTC. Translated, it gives CSARDRVRRRNGYGYTF.

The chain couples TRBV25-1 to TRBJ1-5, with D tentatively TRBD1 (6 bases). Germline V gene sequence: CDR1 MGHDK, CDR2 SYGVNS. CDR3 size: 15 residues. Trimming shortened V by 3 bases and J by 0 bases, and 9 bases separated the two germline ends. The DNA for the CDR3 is TGTGCCAGCAGTGACGGGGGCCTTAGCAATCAGCCCCAGCATTTT. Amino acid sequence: CASSDGGLSNQPQHF.

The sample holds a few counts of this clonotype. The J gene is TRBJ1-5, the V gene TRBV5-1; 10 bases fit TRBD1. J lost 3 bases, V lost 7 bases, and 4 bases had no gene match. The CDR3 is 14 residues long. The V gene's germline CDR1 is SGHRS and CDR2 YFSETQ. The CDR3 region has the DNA TGCGCCAGCGGGACAGGGGACGTCAATCAGCCCCAGCATTTT. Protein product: CASGTGDVNQPQHF.

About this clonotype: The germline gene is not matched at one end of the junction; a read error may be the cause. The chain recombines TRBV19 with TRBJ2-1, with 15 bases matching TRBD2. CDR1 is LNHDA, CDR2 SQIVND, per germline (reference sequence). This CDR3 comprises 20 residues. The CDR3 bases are TGTGCCAGTAGTACCATTCCCGGGACTAGCGGGAGGAGCTCCTACAACGAGCAGTTCTTC. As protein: CASSTIPGTSGRSSYNEQFF.

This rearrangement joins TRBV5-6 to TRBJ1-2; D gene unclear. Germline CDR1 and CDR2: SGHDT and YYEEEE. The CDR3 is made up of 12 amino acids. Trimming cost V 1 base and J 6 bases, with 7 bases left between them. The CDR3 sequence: CASSLTSHGYTF. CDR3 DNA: TGTGCCAGCAGCTTGACCAGCCATGGCTACACCTTC.

The CDR3 loop reads CASSQDYRGPGTEAFF. Here the CDR3 DNA reads TGTGCCAGCAGCCAAGATTACAGGGGGCCAGGAACTGAAGCTTTCTTT. The gene calls are TRBV3-1 and TRBJ1-1, with 9 nucleotides matching TRBD1. CDR3 length: 16 residues. Germline trimming cut 0 bases from V and 5 bases from J; bases unmatched to any gene: 7. The germline CDR1 and CDR2 sequences are LGHDT and YNNKEL (reference sequence).